The subject of this entry is one T cell receptor beta chain. The entry originates in a study of blood T cell repertoires in COVID-19. As for the study in general: The origin of the acute and convalescent COVID-19 samples was the United States, Italy and Spain. PBMCs, B-cell-depleted T cells, or T cells were the source of the cDNA or gDNA that made up the material.

Source study methods: Nucleated cell counts were estimated from reference gene primer amplification. Measured with immunoSEQ multiplex PCR; TCRdb has only the in-frame clones, and not every one. The V and J calls and clone size are taken from that table; D and trimming were inferred from the DNA. The repertoire holds about 200,000 clones, approximately 91% seen once, with around 1.7% in the top ten. Germline V gives CDR1 MNHEY, CDR2 SMNVEV (reference sequence). This CDR3 is built from 15 residues. With V trimmed by 6 bases and J by 1 base, 7 bases remained unmatched. The sample taken for sequencing was peripheral blood. This sequence originates from a young man with active or convalescent COVID-19. The chain joins TRBV27 to TRBJ2-7; the match to TRBD1 covers 9 bases. The CDR3 coding sequence is TGTGCCAGCAGATACACCGGGACAGGGTCCTACGAGCAGTACTTC. Protein: CASRYTGTGSYEQYF.